Below, one T cell receptor beta chain is given with its context. The target antigen is unknown. This record comes from a study of T-cell memory formation after mild COVID-19. Background on the study: TCR clusters were mostly donor specific.

General study points: Researchers found some responding clones in pre-infection memory, a sign that cross-reactive memory joined.

This CDR3 has 13 amino acids. The germline V gene encodes CDR1 GTSNPN and CDR2 SVGIG (reference sequence). The ends lost 3 bases at V and 4 bases at J; junction bases unmatched: 3. Constant-segment-primed 5'RACE gave TCR alpha and TCR beta cDNA libraries with sample barcodes and UMIs. TCRdb fed the 5' RACE reads into MiXCR, producing one record per CDR3 protein. Here the sample spans a few hundred thousand distinct CDR3 sequences, roughly 9.4% being singletons. This chain connects TRBV30 to TRBJ1-5; 7 nucleotides match TRBD1. Specimen: PBMCs or a T cell subset sorted from them (not recorded which). The TCR comes from a man in his late teens or twenties who had mild COVID-19 (a few samples of this study predate the infection). Cell type and time point are not known. The CDR3 reads CAWRGQPNQPQHF. CDR3 nucleotide sequence: TGTGCCTGGAGGGGACAGCCTAATCAGCCCCAGCATTTT. Variable domain in full (rest from reference TRBV30 and TRBJ1-5): SQTIHQWPATLVQPVGSPLSLECTVEGTSNPNLYWYRQAAGRGLQLLFYSVGIGQISSEVPQNLSASRPQDRQFILSSKKLLLSDSGFYLCAWRGQPNQPQHFGDGTRLSIL.